This passage covers 25 T cell receptor beta chains from one sample sequenced in a study of T cell changes during pregnancy in multiple sclerosis. Measured with immunoSEQ multiplex PCR; TCRdb has only the in-frame clones, and not every one. The data show about 44,000 clones, around 90% seen once. This specimen was CD4+ T cells from peripheral blood mononuclear cells, taken before pregnancy. The receptors were gathered from a female donor with multiple sclerosis, enrolled in a pregnancy study.

This chain connects TRBV9 to TRBJ1-2; D remains ambiguous. V was cut by 0 bases and J by 6 bases, with 9 bases left in between. The length of the CDR3 is 13 residues. Germline V CDR1 and CDR2: SGDLS, YYNGEE. The CDR3 region has the DNA TGTGCCAGCAGCGTAGGTGGGAGACATGGCTACACCTTC. This translates into CASSVGGRHGYTF.

The chain employs TRBV25-1 and TRBJ1-2; 10 bases match TRBD1. The length of the CDR3 is 14 residues. J was trimmed by 2 bases and V by 4 bases; bases with no gene match: 1. The germline gives CDR1 MGHDK, CDR2 SYGVNS. The CDR3 DNA follows: TGTGCCAGCAGTGGGACAGGGGGGAACTATGGCTACACCTTC. This encodes CASSGTGGNYGYTF.

CDR3 protein: CASSVGDGAFQPQHF. The CDR3 DNA sequence: TGTGCCAGCAGCGTAGGAGATGGTGCATTTCAGCCCCAGCATTTT. This rearrangement joins TRBV9 to TRBJ1-5; D call uncertain. Germline values: CDR1 SGDLS, CDR2 YYNGEE. V was clipped by 0 bases and J by 6 bases, with 13 bases between them. The CDR3 runs 15 residues.

Of note for this clone: Its ends do not fully match the called genes, so a read error is possible. J is TRBJ1-1 and V is TRBV6-1; 8 bases are shared with TRBD1. The germline gives CDR1 MNHNS, CDR2 SASEGT. The CDR3 sequence is 16 residues long. The CDR3 sequence: CASREGQGDMNTEAFF. CDR3 sequence (DNA): TGTGCCAGCAGGGAAGGACAGGGAGACATGAACACTGAAGCTTTCTTT.

This clone was observed once. The rearrangement joins TRBV9 to TRBJ2-3; TRBD2 is a possible D gene (5 bases). CDR3 size: 16 residues. V dropped 2 bases and J dropped 0 bases, with 13 bases sitting between them. Per germline, CDR1 SGDLS and CDR2 YYNGEE. CDR3 protein: CASSVLGSASTDTQYF. In DNA form, the CDR3 reads TGTGCCAGCAGCGTTCTCGGTAGCGCTAGCACAGATACGCAGTATTTT.

In DNA form, the CDR3 reads TGCAGCGTTGAATCCGGGACTAGCTCTGAGCAGTTCTTC. Protein sequence: CSVESGTSSEQFF. The chain joins TRBV29-1 to TRBJ2-1; 9 nucleotides line up with TRBD2. After removal of 2 bases from V and 9 bases from J, the junction contained 5 bases not matched to a gene. CDR1 is SQVTM, CDR2 ANQGSEA, per germline. The CDR3 covers 13 residues.

This rearrangement joins TRBV5-1 to TRBJ2-7; D possibly corresponds to TRBD2 (6 bases). The CDR3 totals 13 residues. V was shortened by 0 bases and J by 7 bases, with 11 bases between the two germline ends. Germline CDR1 is SGHRS and CDR2 is YFSETQ. CDR3: CASSLDGAGEQYF. DNA of the CDR3: TGCGCCAGCAGCTTGGATGGGGCGGGGGAGCAGTACTTC.

This clone was counted only a few times. Written as DNA, the CDR3 is TGTGCCAGCAGCCAGATGAGGACAGGGTATGGCTACACCTTC. This sequence encodes CASSQMRTGYGYTF. The chain joins TRBV5-4 to TRBJ1-2, with 8 bases aligning to TRBD1. The V gene's germline CDR1 is SGHNT and CDR2 YYREEE (reference sequence). J gave up 5 bases and V 4 bases, and 7 bases lay outside the gene matches. CDR3 length: 14 residues.

This chain uses TRBV11-2 with TRBJ1-1; no firm D call. Deletions cut 4 bases from V and 4 bases from J, with 13 bases between. The germline CDR1 and CDR2 sequences are SGHAT and FQNNGV. This CDR3 has 14 residues. CDR3 sequence reads: CASSSISWSTEAFF. The CDR3, as DNA: TGTGCCAGCAGCTCCATTAGTTGGAGCACTGAAGCTTTCTTT. The variable domain in full, with the rest retrieved from reference TRBV11-2 and TRBJ1-1, is EAGVAQSPRYKIIEKRQSVAFWCNPISGHATLYWYQQILGQGPKLLIQFQNNGVVDDSQLPKDRFSAERLKGVDSTLKIQPAKLEDSAVYLCASSSISWSTEAFFGQGTRLTVV.

J is TRBJ1-2 and V is TRBV15, with 7 nucleotides matching TRBD1. Germline V gene data show CDR1 as LNHNV and CDR2 as YYDKDF (reference sequence). V lost 0 bases, J lost 2 bases, and 12 bases stayed unmatched. CDR3 size: 18 residues. The CDR3 DNA sequence: TGTGCCACCAGCAGAGAATTAGCGGTACAGGGGATGAACTATGGCTACACCTTC. Translating gives CATSRELAVQGMNYGYTF.

The rearrangement uses TRBV25-1 and TRBJ1-2; tentative D call: TRBD1 (5 bases). This CDR3 region has 14 residues. The germline gives CDR1 MGHDK, CDR2 SYGVNS. V dropped 6 bases and J dropped 7 bases, with 18 bases sitting between them. The CDR3: CASRPPAGPGGYTF. In nucleotides, the CDR3 is TGTGCCAGCAGGCCCCCCGCGGGGCCCGGTGGCTACACCTTC.

The chain couples TRBV6-6 to TRBJ1-2, with a tentative D call TRBD1 (5 bases). The germline V gene encodes CDR1 MNHNY and CDR2 SVGAGI (reference sequence). The V and J ends lost 2 bases and 0 bases respectively, with 13 bases between them. The CDR3 runs 16 residues. CDR3 DNA sequence: TGTGCCAGCAGTTACAACACAGGAAACGCTAACTATGGCTACACCTTC. Amino acids: CASSYNTGNANYGYTF.

This chain links TRBV19 with TRBJ1-5; no firm D call. The CDR3 length is 14 residues. V lost 3 bases and J lost 0, with 6 bases in between. Germline V lookup: CDR1 LNHDA, CDR2 SQIVND (reference sequence). This CDR3 is CASSIPNSNQPQHF. CDR3 coding DNA: TGTGCCAGTAGTATCCCTAATAGCAATCAGCCCCAGCATTTT.

The J gene is TRBJ1-1, the V gene TRBV5-1; D unresolved. This CDR3 region has 12 residues. The V gene's germline CDR1 is SGHRS and CDR2 YFSETQ. Trimming removed 0 bases from V and 6 bases from J, with 6 bases in between. CDR3 region: CASSLGHSEAFF. CDR3 nucleotides: TGCGCCAGCAGCTTGGGACACTCTGAAGCTTTCTTT.

This rearrangement joins TRBV25-1 to TRBJ2-2; a weak D match, TRBD1 (6 bases). CDR1 and CDR2 from the germline V gene are MGHDK and SYGVNS. V dropped 1 base and J dropped 5 bases, with 8 bases sitting between them. The CDR3 contains 14 residues. The CDR3 spells CASSESTGTGELFF. For the CDR3, the DNA is TGTGCCAGCAGTGAATCCACAGGGACCGGGGAGCTGTTTTTT.

The V and J genes are TRBV9 and TRBJ2-1; 7 positions match TRBD2. From germline, CDR1 is SGDLS and CDR2 YYNGEE. The CDR3 has 16 residues. V lost 0 bases to trimming and J lost 5 bases; unmatched junction nucleotides: 8. Here the CDR3 DNA reads TGTGCCAGCAGCGTAGATCCGCGGGGGAAGAACAATGAGCAGTTCTTC. This translates into CASSVDPRGKNNEQFF.

The rearrangement joins TRBV5-4 to TRBJ1-2; TRBD1 matches at 9 bases. This CDR3 is built from 14 residues. Losses at the gene ends were 2 bases for V and 7 bases for J; bases not matched to a gene: 6. Germline CDR1 SGHNT, CDR2 YYREEE (reference sequence). The CDR3 sequence is CASSLQGATGGYTF. CDR3 nucleotide sequence: TGTGCCAGCAGCTTACAGGGGGCGACTGGTGGCTACACCTTC.

This chain uses TRBV7-2 with TRBJ1-4; 7 bases are a match to TRBD1. Looked up from germline, CDR1 is SGHTA and CDR2 is FQGNSA. The CDR3 runs to 13 residues. J lost 8 bases, V lost 5 bases, and 5 bases had no gene match. DNA for the CDR3: TGTGCCAGCAGCCGTGACAGGGAAGAAAAACTGTTTTTT. Protein: CASSRDREEKLFF.

This chain joins TRBV25-1 and TRBJ2-5; D perhaps matches TRBD1 (6 bases). Germline-derived CDR1 and CDR2 are MGHDK and SYGVNS. This CDR3 has 15 residues. The germline V and J ends were trimmed by 1 base and 5 bases, with 14 bases remaining between them. CDR3 sequence: CASSEFDRPGETQYF. CDR3 nucleotide sequence: TGTGCCAGCAGTGAATTTGACAGGCCGGGGGAGACCCAGTACTTC. Full variable domain (remainder filled in from reference TRBV25-1 and TRBJ2-5): EADIYQTPRYLVIGTGKKITLECSQTMGHDKMYWYQQDPGMELHLIHYSYGVNSTEKGDLSSESTVSRIRTEHFPLTLESARPSHTSQYLCASSEFDRPGETQYFGPGTRLLVL.

The chain combines TRBV11-2 with TRBJ2-7; 9 nucleotides align to TRBD2. The germline V gene has CDR1 SGHAT and CDR2 FQNNGV. The CDR3 covers 15 residues. After removal of 4 bases from V and 3 bases from J, the junction contained 7 bases not matched to a gene. The CDR3, as DNA: TGTGCCAGCAGCTCTATAGCGGGAGCTGTCTACGAGCAGTACTTC. It codes for CASSSIAGAVYEQYF. Drawing the rest from reference TRBV11-2 and TRBJ2-7, the complete variable domain is EAGVAQSPRYKIIEKRQSVAFWCNPISGHATLYWYQQILGQGPKLLIQFQNNGVVDDSQLPKDRFSAERLKGVDSTLKIQPAKLEDSAVYLCASSSIAGAVYEQYFGPGTRLTVT.

The CDR3 coding sequence is TGTGCCACCAGCAGAGGCGGAATAGTCGAGCAGTACTTC. Translation: CATSRGGIVEQYF. The rearrangement links TRBV15 to TRBJ2-7; D not resolved. The germline gives CDR1 LNHNV, CDR2 YYDKDF (reference sequence). V was clipped by 1 base and J by 6 bases, with 10 bases between them. This CDR3 has 13 amino acids. Drawing the rest from reference TRBV15 and TRBJ2-7, the complete variable domain is DAMVIQNPRYQVTQFGKPVTLSCSQTLNHNVMYWYQQKSSQAPKLLFHYYDKDFNNEADTPDNFQSRRPNTSFCFLDIRSPGLGDTAMYLCATSRGGIVEQYFGPGTRLTVT.

The DNA for the CDR3 is TGTGCCAGCAGGGGATATAAGGGACAGGGACGGGAGACCCAGTACTTC. As protein: CASRGYKGQGRETQYF. This chain joins TRBV2 and TRBJ2-5, with 9 bases aligning to TRBD1. J gave up 5 bases and V 6 bases, and 13 bases lay outside the gene matches. The CDR3 has 16 amino acids. Germline assignment: CDR1 SNHLY and CDR2 FYNNEI.

The chain joins TRBV4-1 to TRBJ2-2; 10 nucleotides match TRBD1. This CDR3 spans 17 amino acids. V shed 1 base, J shed 5 bases, and the junction held 7 bases outside the gene matches. Germline-derived CDR1 and CDR2 are MGHRA and YSYEKL. CDR3 loop: CASSQGSGTGATGELFF. In DNA, the CDR3 is TGCGCCAGCAGCCAAGGATCAGGGACAGGGGCAACCGGGGAGCTGTTTTTT.

The V and J genes are TRBV15 and TRBJ1-4; the D gene is possibly TRBD1 (5 bases). Germline lookup yields CDR1 LNHNV and CDR2 YYDKDF (reference sequence). The CDR3 is made up of 15 amino acids. Trimming shortened V by 1 base and J by 3 bases, and 9 bases separated the two germline ends. This chain's CDR3 is CATSRAGTSNEKLFF. Written as DNA, the CDR3 is TGTGCCACCAGCAGAGCCGGGACTTCTAATGAAAAACTGTTTTTT.

The chain carries TRBV27 and TRBJ2-7; tentatively, D is TRBD1 (5 bases). The CDR3 has 16 residues. V was clipped by 6 bases and J by 2 bases, with 20 bases between them. From germline, CDR1 is MNHEY and CDR2 SMNVEV (reference sequence). CDR3 in amino acids: CASSLLLLGRAYEQYF. The CDR3 DNA is TGTGCCAGCAGCCTTTTACTTCTGGGCAGGGCCTACGAGCAGTACTTC.